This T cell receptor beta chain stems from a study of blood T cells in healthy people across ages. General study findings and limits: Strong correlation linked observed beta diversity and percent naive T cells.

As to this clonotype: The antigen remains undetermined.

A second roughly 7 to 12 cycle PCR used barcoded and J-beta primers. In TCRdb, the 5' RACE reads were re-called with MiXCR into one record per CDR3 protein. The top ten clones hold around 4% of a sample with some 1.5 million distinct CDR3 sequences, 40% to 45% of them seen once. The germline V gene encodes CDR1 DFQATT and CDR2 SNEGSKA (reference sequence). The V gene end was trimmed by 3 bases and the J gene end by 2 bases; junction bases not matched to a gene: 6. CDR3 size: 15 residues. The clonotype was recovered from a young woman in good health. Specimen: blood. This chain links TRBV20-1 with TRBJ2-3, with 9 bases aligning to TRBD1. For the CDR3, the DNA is TGCAGTGCTAGTACGCACAGGGGGCTCACAGATACGCAGTATTTT. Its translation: CSASTHRGLTDTQYF.